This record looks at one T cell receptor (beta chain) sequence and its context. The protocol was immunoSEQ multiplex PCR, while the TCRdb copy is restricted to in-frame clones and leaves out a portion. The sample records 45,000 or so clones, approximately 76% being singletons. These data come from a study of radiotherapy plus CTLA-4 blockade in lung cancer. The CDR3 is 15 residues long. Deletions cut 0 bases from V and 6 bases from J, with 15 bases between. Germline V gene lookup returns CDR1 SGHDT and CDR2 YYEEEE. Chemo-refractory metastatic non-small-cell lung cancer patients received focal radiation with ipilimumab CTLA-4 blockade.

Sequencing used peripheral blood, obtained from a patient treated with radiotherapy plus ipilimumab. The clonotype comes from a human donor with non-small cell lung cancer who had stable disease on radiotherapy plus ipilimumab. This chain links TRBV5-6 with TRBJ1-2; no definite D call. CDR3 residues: CASSLEGLTYDGYTF. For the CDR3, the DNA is TGTGCCAGCAGCTTGGAAGGGTTAACTTACGATGGCTACACCTTC. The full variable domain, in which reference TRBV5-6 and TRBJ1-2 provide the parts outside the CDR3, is DAGVTQSPTHLIKTRGQQVTLRCSPKSGHDTVSWYQQALGQGPQFIFQYYEEEERQRGNFPDRFSGHQFPNYSSELNVNALLLGDSALYLCASSLEGLTYDGYTFGSGTRLTVV.